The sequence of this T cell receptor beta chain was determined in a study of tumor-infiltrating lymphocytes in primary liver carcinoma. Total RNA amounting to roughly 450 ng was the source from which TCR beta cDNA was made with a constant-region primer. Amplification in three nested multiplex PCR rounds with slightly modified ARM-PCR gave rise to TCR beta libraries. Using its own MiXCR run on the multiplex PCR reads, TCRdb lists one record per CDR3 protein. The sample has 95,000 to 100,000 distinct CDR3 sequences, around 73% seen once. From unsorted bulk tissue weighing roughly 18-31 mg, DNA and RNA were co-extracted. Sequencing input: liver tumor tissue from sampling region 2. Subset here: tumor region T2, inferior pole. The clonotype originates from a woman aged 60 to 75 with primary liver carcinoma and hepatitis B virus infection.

CDR3 DNA sequence: TGCAGTGCTCCTTTAGCGGGGGATCCCTACAATGAGCAGTTCTTC. Translating it yields CSAPLAGDPYNEQFF. The J gene is TRBJ2-1, the V gene TRBV20-1; 9 positions agree with TRBD2. Germline-derived CDR1 and CDR2 are DFQATT and SNEGSKA (reference sequence). The length of the CDR3 is 15 residues. V was pared by 5 bases and J by 2 bases, with 7 bases of the junction left unmatched.